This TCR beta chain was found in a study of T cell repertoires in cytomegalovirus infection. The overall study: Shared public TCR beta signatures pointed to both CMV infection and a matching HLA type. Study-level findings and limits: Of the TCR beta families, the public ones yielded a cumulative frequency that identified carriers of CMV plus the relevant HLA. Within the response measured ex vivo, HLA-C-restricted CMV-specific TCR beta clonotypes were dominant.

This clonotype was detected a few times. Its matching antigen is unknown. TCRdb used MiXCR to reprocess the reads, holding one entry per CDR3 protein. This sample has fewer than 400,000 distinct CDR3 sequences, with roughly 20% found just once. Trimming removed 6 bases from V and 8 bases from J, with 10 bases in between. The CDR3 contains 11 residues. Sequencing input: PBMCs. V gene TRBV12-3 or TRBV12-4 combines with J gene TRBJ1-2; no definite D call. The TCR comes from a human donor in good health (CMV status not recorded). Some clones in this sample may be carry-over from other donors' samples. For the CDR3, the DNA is TGTGCCAGCAGCTTGACTGGGGGCTACACCTTC. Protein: CASSLTGGYTF.